The present T cell receptor beta chain was sequenced within a study of monozygotic twins with inflammatory bowel disease. Study results and limitations: Lower sharing of clonotypes with other individuals was seen in IBD patients than in healthy twins. This was most marked in patients showing signs of disease activity.

With the 5' RACE reads reprocessed, TCRdb shows one record per CDR3 protein and no DNA. The sample yields around 100,000 distinct CDR3 sequences, of which the top ten take up about 2%. A note on this clonotype: What it recognizes is unknown.

Whole-blood RNA isolation (total RNA) proceeded without T cell sorting. The V gene's germline CDR1 is SEHNR and CDR2 FQNEAQ (reference sequence). There are 15 residues in the CDR3. Sequencing used blood. This sequence originates from a human donor with ulcerative colitis or Crohn's disease, or a healthy co-twin of an affected twin (not recorded which). The rearrangement uses TRBV7-9 and TRBJ2-3. The CDR3 loop is CASSLSIVQTDTQYF. The full variable domain, completed using reference TRBV7-9 and TRBJ2-3, is DTGVSQNPRHKITKRGQNVTFRCDPISEHNRLYWYRQTLGQGPEFLTYFQNEAQLEKSRLLSDRFSAERPKGSFSTLEIQRTEQGDSAMYLCASSLSIVQTDTQYFGPGTRLTVL.